This T cell receptor beta chain came from a study of T-cell reconstitution after alpha-beta-depleted transplantation in children. Regarding the study as a whole: Fresh T-cell production supplied most of the T-cell counts and diversity seen one year after transplant. Reported findings indicate that, about two months after transplant, alpha-beta T cells came from several hundred expanded clones, which were derived from non-depleted graft cells. Some patients showed high day-60 TCRbeta diversity, which derived from surviving recipient T cells and thymic progenitors.

Germline V gives CDR1 MDHEN, CDR2 SYDVKM. Trimming removed 2 bases at V and 4 bases at J, with 6 bases between. CDR3 length equals 14 residues. As it was prepared, the TCRbeta library received unique molecular identifiers. Each CDR3 protein is one row after TCRdb ran MiXCR on the PCR reads. Of a few hundred thousand distinct CDR3 sequences in the sample, roughly 23% are singletons; the top ten hold 2.6%. Of note for this clonotype: Its antigen is not known.

This TCR was sampled from a girl aged 2 to 10 with Fanconi anemia, due to receive a stem cell transplant. The sequencing used PBMCs, collected before TCRalphabeta/CD19-depleted stem cell transplant. J is TRBJ1-6 and V is TRBV28, with D unresolved. CDR3 loop: CASSLNRYNSPLHF. The CDR3 DNA follows: TGTGCCAGCAGTTTAAACAGATATAATTCACCCCTCCACTTT.